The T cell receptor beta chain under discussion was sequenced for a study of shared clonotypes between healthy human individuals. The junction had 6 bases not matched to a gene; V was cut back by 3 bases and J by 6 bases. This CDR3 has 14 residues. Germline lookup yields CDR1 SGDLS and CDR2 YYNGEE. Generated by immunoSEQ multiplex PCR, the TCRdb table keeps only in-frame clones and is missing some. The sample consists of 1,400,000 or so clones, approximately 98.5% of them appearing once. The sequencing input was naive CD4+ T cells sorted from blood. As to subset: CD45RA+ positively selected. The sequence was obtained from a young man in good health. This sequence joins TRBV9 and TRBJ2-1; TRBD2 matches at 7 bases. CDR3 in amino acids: CASSGSGTTNEQFF. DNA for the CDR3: TGTGCCAGCAGCGGGAGCGGGACCACCAATGAGCAGTTCTTC.